The present T cell receptor beta chain was sequenced within a study of post-analysis software for immune sequencing data. Notes on this clonotype: The antigen remains unidentified.

Unique molecular identifiers were present in the TCR beta cDNA libraries. Researchers reported a few hundred thousand cDNA molecules coming from about 1 to 10 million T cells. Via MiXCR, TCRdb re-called the PCR reads, giving one row per CDR3 protein. The repertoire has roughly 870,000 distinct CDR3 sequences, approximately 50% of them found once; the top ten carry 4.6%. Study-level results: When patients were compared with controls, four or five TRBV segments were more frequent, TRBV5-6, TRBV5-1 and TRBV20-1 among them. There was significantly lower normalized Chao1 diversity in multiple sclerosis patients than in controls.

Germline CDR1 and CDR2: ENHRY and SYGVKD. The junction had 10 bases not matched to a gene; V was cut back by 6 bases and J by 11 bases. The CDR3 consists of 14 residues. Sequenced material: blood. This clonotype originated in a girl between 10 and 17 years old with multiple sclerosis. The chain carries TRBV10-3 and TRBJ2-5; 12 nucleotides align to TRBD2. The CDR3 DNA is TGTGCCATCAGCGGGACTAGCGGGCCGGGGGAGCAGTACTTC. It specifies CAISGTSGPGEQYF.